This T cell receptor beta chain is drawn from a study of identical twins. Germline V lookup: CDR1 SNHLY, CDR2 FYNNEI. The CDR3 consists of 16 residues. V was trimmed by 3 bases and J by 0 bases, leaving 12 bases between them. In this sample, this clonotype turned up a few times. TCRdb re-analysed the 5' RACE reads in MiXCR, keeping a single row per CDR3 protein. The repertoire has around 1.7 million distinct CDR3 sequences, around 29% of them found once; the top ten carry about 0.3%. This clonotype was sampled from a newborn girl in good health. Sequenced material: cord blood. The chain links TRBV2 to TRBJ2-4; TRBD1 is a possible D gene (6 bases). The CDR3 is CASSDPTGLAKNIQYF. CDR3 DNA: TGTGCCAGCAGTGACCCCACAGGGTTAGCCAAAAACATTCAGTACTTC.